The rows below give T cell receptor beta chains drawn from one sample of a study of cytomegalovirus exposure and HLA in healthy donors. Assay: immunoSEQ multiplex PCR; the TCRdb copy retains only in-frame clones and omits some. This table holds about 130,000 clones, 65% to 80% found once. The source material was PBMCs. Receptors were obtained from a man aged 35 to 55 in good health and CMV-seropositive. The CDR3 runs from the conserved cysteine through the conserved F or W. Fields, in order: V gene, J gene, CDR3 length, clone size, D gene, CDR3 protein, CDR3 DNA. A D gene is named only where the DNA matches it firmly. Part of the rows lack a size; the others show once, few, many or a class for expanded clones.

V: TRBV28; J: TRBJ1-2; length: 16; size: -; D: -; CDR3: CASSSPGGGGSYGYTF; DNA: TGTGCCAGCAGTTCCCCGGGGGGGGGCGGTTCCTATGGCTACACCTTC
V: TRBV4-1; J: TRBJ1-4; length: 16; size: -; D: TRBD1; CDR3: CASSHLGGEVNEKLFF; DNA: TGCGCCAGCAGCCACTTAGGGGGCGAGGTTAATGAAAAACTGTTTTTT
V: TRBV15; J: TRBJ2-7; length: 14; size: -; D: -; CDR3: CATSRDRGRYEQYF; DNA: TGTGCCACCAGCAGAGATAGGGGCCGATACGAGCAGTACTTC
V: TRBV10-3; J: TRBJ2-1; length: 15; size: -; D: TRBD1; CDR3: CAISADRGGNNEQFF; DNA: TGTGCCATCAGTGCCGACAGGGGAGGCAACAATGAGCAGTTCTTC
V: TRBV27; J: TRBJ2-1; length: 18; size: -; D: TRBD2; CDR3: CASSFGGALGLAIYEQFF; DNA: TGTGCCAGCAGTTTCGGTGGAGCGCTGGGACTAGCGATATATGAGCAGTTCTTC
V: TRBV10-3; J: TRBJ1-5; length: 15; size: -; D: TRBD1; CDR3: CAISESRGSGQPQHF; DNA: TGTGCCATCAGTGAAAGCAGGGGGTCGGGTCAGCCCCAGCATTTT
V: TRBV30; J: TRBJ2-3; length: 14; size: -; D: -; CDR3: CAWRRGTVTDTQYF; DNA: TGTGCCTGGAGGAGGGGGACGGTCACAGATACGCAGTATTTT
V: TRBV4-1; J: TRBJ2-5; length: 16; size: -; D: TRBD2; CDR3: CASSRRLAGEQETQYF; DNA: TGCGCCAGCAGCCGCAGACTAGCGGGAGAACAAGAGACCCAGTACTTC
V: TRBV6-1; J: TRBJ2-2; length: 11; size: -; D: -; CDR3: CASRAPGELFF; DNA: TGTGCCAGCCGAGCCCCCGGGGAGCTGTTTTTT
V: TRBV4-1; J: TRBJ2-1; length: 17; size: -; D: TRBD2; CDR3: CASSPLRTRTLYNEQFF; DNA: TGCGCCAGCAGCCCTCTCCGGACTAGGACCCTTTACAATGAGCAGTTCTTC
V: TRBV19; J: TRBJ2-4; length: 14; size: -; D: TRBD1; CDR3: CASSPGAGGNIQYF; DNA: TGTGCCAGTAGCCCCGGGGCAGGGGGAAACATTCAGTACTTC
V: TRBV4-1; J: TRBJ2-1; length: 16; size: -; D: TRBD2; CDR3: CASSRGLAGLYNEQFF; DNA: TGCGCCAGCAGCCGGGGACTAGCGGGGCTCTACAATGAGCAGTTCTTC
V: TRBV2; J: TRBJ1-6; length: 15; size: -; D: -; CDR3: CASSVVQVTNSPLHF; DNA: TGTGCCAGCAGTGTTGTGCAGGTTACTAATTCACCCCTCCACTTT
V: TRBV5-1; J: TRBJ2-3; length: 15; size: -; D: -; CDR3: CASSLAEGRADTQYF; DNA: TGCGCCAGCAGCTTGGCTGAAGGTCGGGCAGATACGCAGTATTTT
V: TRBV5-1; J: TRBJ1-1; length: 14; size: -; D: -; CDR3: CASSLGGGVDEAFF; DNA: TGCGCCAGCAGCTTGGGGGGAGGCGTCGATGAAGCTTTCTTT
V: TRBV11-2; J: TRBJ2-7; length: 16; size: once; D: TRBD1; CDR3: CASSRPTGGLTYEQYF; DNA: TGTGCCAGCAGTCGTCCCACAGGGGGCCTAACCTACGAGCAGTACTTC
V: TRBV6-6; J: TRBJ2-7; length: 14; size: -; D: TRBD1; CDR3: CASSYFRDSYEQYF; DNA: TGTGCCAGCAGTTACTTCCGGGACAGCTACGAGCAGTACTTC
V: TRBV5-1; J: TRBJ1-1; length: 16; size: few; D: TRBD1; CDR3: CASSFGQGAGGTEAFF; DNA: TGCGCCAGCAGCTTCGGACAGGGGGCAGGTGGCACTGAAGCTTTCTTT
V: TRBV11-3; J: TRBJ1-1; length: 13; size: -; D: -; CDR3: CASSLASVTEAFF; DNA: TGTGCCAGCAGCTTAGCCAGCGTGACTGAAGCTTTCTTT
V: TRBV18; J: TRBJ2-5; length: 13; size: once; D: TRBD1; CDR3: CASTGGISETQYF; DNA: TGTGCCAGCACAGGGGGTATTTCGGAGACCCAGTACTTC
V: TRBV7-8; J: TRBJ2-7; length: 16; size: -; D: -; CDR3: CASSLGLQGHVWEQYF; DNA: TGTGCCAGCAGCTTAGGGTTACAGGGTCACGTTTGGGAGCAGTACTTC
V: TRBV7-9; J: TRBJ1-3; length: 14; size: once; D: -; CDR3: CASSLVEAGNTIYF; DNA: TGTGCCAGCAGCCTAGTGGAGGCTGGAAACACCATATATTTT
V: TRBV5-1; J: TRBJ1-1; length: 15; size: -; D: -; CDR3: CASSRGSGSNTEAFF; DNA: TGCGCCAGCAGTCGTGGGAGCGGGTCGAACACTGAAGCTTTCTTT
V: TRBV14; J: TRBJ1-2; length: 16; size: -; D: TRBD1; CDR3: CASSQDRGTGLSGYTF; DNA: TGTGCCAGCAGCCAAGATAGGGGGACAGGACTTTCAGGCTACACCTTC
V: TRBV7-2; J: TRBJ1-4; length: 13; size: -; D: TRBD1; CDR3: CASSWDRAEKLFF; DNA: TGTGCCAGCAGCTGGGACAGGGCTGAAAAACTGTTTTTT
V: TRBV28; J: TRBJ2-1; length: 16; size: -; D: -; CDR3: CASSPQGAIQYNEQFF; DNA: TGTGCCAGCAGCCCACAGGGCGCGATACAGTACAATGAGCAGTTCTTC
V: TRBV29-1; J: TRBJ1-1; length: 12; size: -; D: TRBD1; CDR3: CSGLTGGTEAFF; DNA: TGCAGCGGACTTACAGGGGGCACTGAAGCTTTCTTT
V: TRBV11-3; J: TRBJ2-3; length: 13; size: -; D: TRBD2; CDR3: CASNQREGDTQYF; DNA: TGTGCCAGTAACCAGCGGGAGGGGGATACGCAGTATTTT
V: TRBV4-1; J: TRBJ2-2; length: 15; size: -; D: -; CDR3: CASSRSGTGIGELFF; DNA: TGCGCCAGCAGCCGAAGCGGGACAGGCATCGGGGAGCTGTTTTTT
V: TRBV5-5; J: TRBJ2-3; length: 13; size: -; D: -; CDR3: CASSLNTGDTQYF; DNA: TGTGCCAGCAGCTTGAATACAGGGGATACGCAGTATTTT
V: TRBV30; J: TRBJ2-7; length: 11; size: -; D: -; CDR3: CAWSSGNEQYF; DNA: TGTGCCTGGAGTTCGGGAAACGAGCAGTACTTC
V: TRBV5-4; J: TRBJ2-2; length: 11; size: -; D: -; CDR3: CASKGAGELFF; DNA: TGTGCCAGCAAGGGGGCCGGGGAGCTGTTTTTT
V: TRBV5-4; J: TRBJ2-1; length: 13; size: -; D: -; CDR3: CASSLSTSNEQFF; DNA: TGTGCCAGCAGCTTGAGCACTAGTAATGAGCAGTTCTTC
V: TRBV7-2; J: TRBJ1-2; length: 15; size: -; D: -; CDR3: CASRPRRRANYGYTF; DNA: TGTGCCAGCAGACCCCGGCGCAGGGCTAACTATGGCTACACCTTC
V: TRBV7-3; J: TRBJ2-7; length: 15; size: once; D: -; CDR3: CASSLGLNPRSEQYF; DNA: TGTGCCAGCAGCTTAGGACTTAATCCCCGTAGCGAGCAGTACTTC
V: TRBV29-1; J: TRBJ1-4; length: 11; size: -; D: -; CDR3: CSVELNEKLFF; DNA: TGCAGCGTTGAACTTAATGAAAAACTGTTTTTT
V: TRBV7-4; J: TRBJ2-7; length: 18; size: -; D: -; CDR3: CASSRGKKDRLPSYEQYF; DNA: TGTGCCAGCAGCCGCGGCAAAAAAGACAGGTTACCCTCCTACGAGCAGTACTTC
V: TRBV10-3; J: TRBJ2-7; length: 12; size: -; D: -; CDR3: CAISEATYEQYF; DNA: TGTGCCATCAGTGAAGCGACCTACGAGCAGTACTTC
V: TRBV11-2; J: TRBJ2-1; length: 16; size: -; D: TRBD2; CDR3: CASSFTPRGRGPEQFF; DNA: TGTGCCAGCAGCTTCACCCCAAGAGGGAGGGGCCCCGAGCAGTTCTTC
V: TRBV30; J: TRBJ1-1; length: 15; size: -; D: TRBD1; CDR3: CAWTKLDRENTEAFF; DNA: TGTGCCTGGACCAAATTAGACAGGGAGAACACTGAAGCTTTCTTT
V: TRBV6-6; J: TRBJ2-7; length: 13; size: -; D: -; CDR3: CASKRQIDYEQYF; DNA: TGTGCCAGCAAAAGACAGATAGACTACGAGCAGTACTTC
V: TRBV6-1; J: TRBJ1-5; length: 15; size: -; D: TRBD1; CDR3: CASSLGQAYNQPQHF; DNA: TGTGCCAGCAGCTTGGGACAGGCCTACAATCAGCCCCAGCATTTT
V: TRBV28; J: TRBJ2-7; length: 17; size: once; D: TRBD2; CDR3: CASSLPGLAGLSYEQYF; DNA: TGTGCCAGCAGTTTACCGGGACTAGCGGGTCTCTCCTACGAGCAGTACTTC
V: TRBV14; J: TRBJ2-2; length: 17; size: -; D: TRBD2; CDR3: CASSQGVVAGSTGELFF; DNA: TGTGCCAGCAGCCAAGGGGTCGTAGCGGGAAGCACCGGGGAGCTGTTTTTT
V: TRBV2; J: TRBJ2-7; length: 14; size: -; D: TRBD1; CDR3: CASSETTGGYEQYF; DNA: TGTGCCAGCAGTGAAACCACAGGGGGCTACGAGCAGTACTTC
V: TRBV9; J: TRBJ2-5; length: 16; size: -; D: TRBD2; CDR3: CASSVGGREGQETQYF; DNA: TGTGCCAGCAGCGTAGGAGGGAGGGAGGGCCAAGAGACCCAGTACTTC
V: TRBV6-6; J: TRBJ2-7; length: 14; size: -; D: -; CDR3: CASSDRAGLTEQYF; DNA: TGTGCCAGCAGTGACAGGGCGGGGTTGACCGAGCAGTACTTC
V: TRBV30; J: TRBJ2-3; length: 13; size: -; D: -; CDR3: CAARYGGADTQYF; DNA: TGTGCTGCTCGATACGGCGGGGCAGATACGCAGTATTTT
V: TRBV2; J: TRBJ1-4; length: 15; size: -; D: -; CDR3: CASSWSGTWDEKLFF; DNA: TGTGCCAGTTCTTGGTCCGGGACTTGGGATGAAAAACTGTTTTTT
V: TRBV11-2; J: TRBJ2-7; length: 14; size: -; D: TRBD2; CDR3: CASSKLAGNYEQYF; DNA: TGTGCCAGCAGCAAACTAGCGGGGAACTACGAGCAGTACTTC
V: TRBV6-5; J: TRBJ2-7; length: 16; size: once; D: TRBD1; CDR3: CASSSRGQGIYGEQYF; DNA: TGTGCCAGCAGTTCACGGGGACAGGGGATTTACGGCGAGCAGTACTTC